Listed here is a single TCR beta chain. With 4 bases removed from V and 0 bases from J, the gap between germline ends came to 16 bases. This CDR3 comprises 16 residues. The V gene's germline CDR1 is ENHRY and CDR2 SYGVKD. The data stem from a study of blood T cell repertoires in COVID-19. Across the whole study: Nucleic acid was either cDNA or gDNA, and it came from T cells, B-cell-depleted T cells, or PBMCs.

Authors' analysis steps: Reference gene primer amplification gave nucleated cell count estimates. Only in-frame clones appear in the TCRdb table, and some are missing; sequencing was by immunoSEQ multiplex PCR. That table supplies the V and J calls and clone size; D and trimming were determined from the DNA. The sample lists under 200,000 clones; approximately 90% were seen once. This sequence joins TRBV10-3 and TRBJ2-7; a possible D gene is TRBD1 (5 bases). The sample taken for sequencing was peripheral blood. The source of this sequence is a man in his 60s with active or convalescent COVID-19. CDR3 in amino acids: CAISAPPTAISYEQYF. The CDR3 DNA is TGTGCCATCAGTGCCCCCCCGACAGCAATCTCCTACGAGCAGTACTTC.